This T cell receptor (beta chain) emerged from a study of blood T cell repertoires in COVID-19. Using immunoSEQ multiplex PCR, the repertoire was profiled, and TCRdb retains in-frame clones only, with some absent. The sample has 350,000 to 450,000 clones; approximately 91% are singletons. This CDR3 contains 15 residues. Germline-derived CDR1 and CDR2 are SGHRS and YFSETQ. After removal of 1 base from V and 6 bases from J, the junction contained 5 bases not matched to a gene. This sequence joins TRBV5-1 and TRBJ2-2; 8 bases line up with TRBD2. Source material: peripheral blood. This clonotype originated in a woman aged 40 to 50 with COVID-19, enrolled during active disease. CDR3 region: CASSLSSGSSGELFF. The DNA of the CDR3 is TGCGCCAGCAGCTTGTCAAGCGGGAGCTCCGGGGAGCTGTTTTTT.